Below, 4 T cell receptor beta chains from the same sample are listed, as sequenced in a study of blood T cell repertoires in COVID-19. This table comes from immunoSEQ multiplex PCR, and its TCRdb copy is limited to in-frame clones, with some not included. This table holds 150,000 to 200,000 clones, roughly nine tenths found once. Sequenced material: peripheral blood. These TCRs come from a woman in her sixties or seventies with COVID-19, enrolled during active disease.

The V call is TRBV5-4, the J call TRBJ1-4; 8 bases line up with TRBD1. There are 15 residues in the CDR3. Germline lookup yields CDR1 SGHNT and CDR2 YYREEE (reference sequence). The J segment lost 6 bases and the V segment lost 4 bases, leaving 8 bases of the junction unmatched. CDR3 sequence: CASSLDRGQDEKLFF. The CDR3 DNA sequence: TGTGCCAGCAGCCTGGATCGGGGACAGGATGAAAAACTGTTTTTT.

This clone occurred once. This rearrangement joins TRBV5-4 to TRBJ2-7, with TRBD1 identical over 7 bases. The germline V gene encodes CDR1 SGHNT and CDR2 YYREEE (reference sequence). The CDR3 consists of 15 residues. J lost 6 bases, V lost 1 base, and 10 bases had no gene match. CDR3 nucleotides: TGTGCCAGCAGCTTGTTTCCGACAGGGTATACCGAGCAGTACTTC. Translation: CASSLFPTGYTEQYF.

This rearrangement joins TRBV5-1 to TRBJ1-2; possibly TRBD1 for D (6 bases). CDR1 and CDR2 (germline): SGHRS, YFSETQ. Trimming took 4 bases from V and 8 from J, leaving 24 bases between them. This CDR3 region has 16 residues. The CDR3 region is CASSLDSREVLEGYTF. CDR3 coding DNA: TGCGCCAGCAGCCTGGACAGCAGGGAGGTATTGGAGGGCTACACCTTC.

This sequence joins TRBV5-1 and TRBJ2-6, with 11 bases matching TRBD1. Germline V gene lookup returns CDR1 SGHRS and CDR2 YFSETQ. This CDR3 has 16 amino acids. The V segment lost 4 bases and the J segment 4 bases; nucleotides outside the gene matches: 4. As DNA, the CDR3 is TGCGCCAGCAGCAAGGACAGGGGGCTCGGGGCCAACGTCCTGACTTTC. Amino acid sequence: CASSKDRGLGANVLTF.